These 21 T cell receptor beta chains were all obtained from the same sample, sequenced in a study of T cell repertoires in cytomegalovirus infection. These receptors are not linked to any known antigen. One entry per CDR3 protein, called by TCRdb with MiXCR from the reads. Here the sample spans approximately 910,000 distinct CDR3 sequences, approximately 30% being singletons. Source: cultured CD8+ T cells from PBMCs, taken from culture after CMV antigen stimulation. These receptors were collected from a human donor in good health (CMV status not recorded). Some clones in this sample may be carry-over from other donors' samples.

The chain carries TRBV12-5 and TRBJ2-1, with D perhaps being TRBD1 or TRBD2 (5 bases each). The CDR3 totals 13 residues. CDR1 LGHNT and CDR2 FRNRAP come from the germline V gene. Deletions cut 5 bases from V and 7 bases from J, with 12 bases between. CDR3 in DNA: TGTGCTAGTGGTGGGACCTCGTGGAATGAGCAGTTCTTC. Residues: CASGGTSWNEQFF.

The rearrangement links TRBV2 to TRBJ2-1; 11 bases line up with TRBD2. The germline V gene has CDR1 SNHLY and CDR2 FYNNEI. The V segment lost 7 bases and the J segment 7 bases; nucleotides outside the gene matches: 15. The CDR3 covers 17 residues. Written as DNA, the CDR3 is TGTGCCAGCAAAAGTAGCGGGGGGGGCTCATTGTGGAATGAGCAGTTCTTC. Translating it yields CASKSSGGGSLWNEQFF.

This sequence joins TRBV6-5 and TRBJ2-2; D is uncertain. From germline, CDR1 is MNHEY and CDR2 SVGAGI. The CDR3 covers 14 residues. The V end lost 6 bases, the J end lost 3 bases, and 11 bases lay between the germline ends. CDR3 sequence reads: CASRKIGDTGELFF. DNA of the CDR3: TGTGCCAGCAGAAAAATAGGAGACACCGGGGAGCTGTTTTTT.

This rearrangement joins TRBV19 to TRBJ2-2; TRBD1 matches 8 bases. The CDR3 sequence is 19 residues long. With V trimmed by 4 bases and J by 8 bases, 21 bases remained unmatched. From germline, CDR1 is LNHDA and CDR2 SQIVND (reference sequence). Here the CDR3 reads CASSTIRNRQGMITGELFF. DNA of the CDR3: TGTGCCAGTAGTACGATTCGTAATAGACAGGGGATGATAACGGGGGAGCTGTTTTTT.

This clonotype came up many times. The genes are TRBV7-2 and TRBJ2-7, with D perhaps assigned TRBD1 or TRBD2 (5 bases each). The V gene's germline CDR1 is SGHTA and CDR2 FQGNSA. The CDR3 runs 14 residues. V was trimmed by 5 bases and J by 4 bases, leaving 15 bases between them. The CDR3 loop reads CASSPSGDLYEQYF. CDR3 bases: TGTGCCAGCAGCCCCTCTGGGGACCTTTACGAGCAGTACTTC.

The rearrangement links TRBV6-5 to TRBJ1-1; possibly TRBD1 for D (6 bases). The germline gives CDR1 MNHEY, CDR2 SVGAGI. Trimming shortened V by 0 bases and J by 6 bases, and 14 bases separated the two germline ends. The CDR3 contains 15 residues. The CDR3 DNA sequence: TGTGCCAGCAGTTACTCTGCAGGGGCGAGCCCTGAAGCTTTCTTT. This gives the protein CASSYSAGASPEAFF.

This clonotype was picked up a small number of times. The chain links TRBV20-1 to TRBJ2-1, with D tentatively TRBD2 (6 bases). The germline V gene encodes CDR1 DFQATT and CDR2 SNEGSKA (reference sequence). This CDR3 region has 11 residues. The germline V and J ends were trimmed by 1 base and 16 bases, with 14 bases remaining between them. The CDR3 region is CSARVGVAAFF. CDR3 bases: TGCAGTGCTAGAGTAGGGGTAGCGGCCTTCTTC.

This chain joins TRBV6-8 and TRBJ2-5; D gene unclear. V was clipped by 5 bases and J by 4 bases, with 14 bases between them. The CDR3 totals 14 residues. The germline V gene has CDR1 MNHGY and CDR2 SAAAGT. This CDR3 reads CASSPRPVAETQYF. As DNA, the CDR3 is TGTGCCAGCAGTCCCCGACCCGTAGCAGAGACCCAGTACTTC.

This clonotype was observed a handful of times. The rearrangement links TRBV7-9 to TRBJ2-7, with D possibly being TRBD1 (5 bases). The CDR3 is 14 amino acids. CDR1 is SEHNR and CDR2 is FQNEAQ in the germline V gene (reference sequence). V was clipped by 0 bases and J by 3 bases, with 9 bases between them. For the CDR3, the DNA is TGTGCCAGCAGCTTAGCAGGGGTCGACTACGAGCAGTACGTC. It is translated as CASSLAGVDYEQYV.

V is TRBV2 and J is TRBJ2-7; perhaps TRBD1 as D (5 bases). The CDR3 length is 13 residues. The germline gives CDR1 SNHLY, CDR2 FYNNEI. Trimming pared 8 bases from V and 4 bases from J, leaving 15 bases between. CDR3 region: CASPTADSYEQYF. In nucleotides, the CDR3 is TGTGCCAGCCCTACCGCAGACAGTTACGAGCAGTACTTC.

This clonotype has at least ten counts. CDR3: CASSTGQKNTEAFF. The CDR3 DNA reads TGTGCCAGCAGTACGGGACAGAAAAACACTGAAGCTTTCTTT. J is TRBJ1-1 and V is TRBV12-3 or TRBV12-4, with 7 nucleotides matching TRBD1. CDR3 length: 14 residues. The J segment lost 2 bases and the V segment lost 5 bases, leaving 5 bases of the junction unmatched.

This clonotype was seen repeatedly, ten times or more. The chain links TRBV12-3 or TRBV12-4 to TRBJ1-4, with TRBD1 as a possible D gene (5 bases). The CDR3 totals 17 residues. V was shortened by 2 bases and J by 6 bases, with 19 bases between the two germline ends. The chain's CDR3 is CASSLREGTVGDEKLFF. The CDR3 DNA reads TGTGCCAGCAGTTTAAGAGAAGGCACGGTGGGGGATGAAAAACTGTTTTTT.

V usage is TRBV12-3 or TRBV12-4 and J usage is TRBJ1-1; no clear D. Between the trimmed V and J ends, which lost 7 bases and 1 base, there was a span of 13 bases. This CDR3 is built from 14 residues. The CDR3 here is CASINSGRNTEAFF. The DNA for the CDR3 is TGTGCCAGCATTAATTCGGGGAGGAACACTGAAGCTTTCTTT.

The V and J genes are TRBV29-1 and TRBJ1-1; D is perhaps TRBD1 (6 bases). From germline, CDR1 is SQVTM and CDR2 ANQGSEA. V dropped 0 bases and J dropped 4 bases, with 15 bases sitting between them. This CDR3 has 15 residues. CDR3 residues: CSVEDPSGVGTEAFF. CDR3 DNA: TGCAGCGTTGAAGACCCCTCAGGGGTGGGCACTGAAGCTTTCTTT.

This clonotype was counted at least ten times. V usage is TRBV10-3 and J usage is TRBJ1-1, with D perhaps TRBD1 (5 bases). Trimming took off 0 bases at V and 4 bases at J, with 12 bases between the two ends. Germline V gene data show CDR1 as ENHRY and CDR2 as SYGVKD. The CDR3 covers 15 residues. The CDR3 DNA reads TGTGCCATCAGTGAGTCACGGGGCCTGGTCACTGAAGCTTTCTTT. Its translation: CAISESRGLVTEAFF.

This clonotype was detected ten times or more. The chain links TRBV7-6 to TRBJ2-3; 11 bases are a match to TRBD2. V gave up 2 bases and J gave up 1 base; unmatched junction bases: 2. CDR3 length: 16 residues. Germline CDR1 is SGHVS and CDR2 is FNYEAQ. CDR3 DNA: TGTGCCAGCAGCTTACTAGCGGGGGGACGCACAGATACGCAGTATTTT. Protein: CASSLLAGGRTDTQYF.

This clonotype showed up many times. The J gene is TRBJ2-2, the V gene TRBV7-6; tentative D call: TRBD2 (5 bases). The CDR3 covers 12 residues. The germline V and J ends were trimmed by 7 bases and 5 bases, with 8 bases remaining between them. Germline CDR1 and CDR2: SGHVS and FNYEAQ. CDR3 residues: CASTPGTGELFF. The CDR3 nucleotides are TGTGCCAGCACCCCGGGGACCGGGGAGCTGTTTTTT.

Concerning this clonotype itself: One end of the junction is discordant with germline, which a read error may explain. CDR3 loop: CASSYPRTGYRVF. CDR3 DNA: TGTGCCAGCAGCTATCCCAGGACAGGGTATCGGGTCTTC. The V gene is TRBV11-2, the J gene TRBJ2-1; 8 nucleotides match TRBD1. CDR1 and CDR2 (germline): SGHAT, FQNNGV. The CDR3 contains 13 residues.

In its sample, this clonotype was seen a few times. The chain couples TRBV27 to TRBJ2-1; tentatively, D is TRBD2 (5 bases). Germline CDR1 reads MNHEY; CDR2 reads SMNVEV (reference sequence). V dropped 3 bases and J dropped 4 bases, with 10 bases sitting between them. The CDR3 extends over 14 amino acids. The CDR3 bases are TGTGCCAGCAGTTTGATCGGGAATTACAATGAGCAGTTCTTC. Amino acid sequence: CASSLIGNYNEQFF.

The V and J genes are TRBV27 and TRBJ1-5; 10 bases match TRBD1. Germline-derived CDR1 and CDR2 are MNHEY and SMNVEV (reference sequence). V shed 3 bases, J shed 4 bases, and the junction held 3 bases outside the gene matches. This CDR3 comprises 15 residues. CDR3 region: CASSFGTGENQPQHF. The CDR3 DNA follows: TGTGCCAGCAGTTTCGGGACAGGGGAAAATCAGCCCCAGCATTTT.

The genes are TRBV7-9 and TRBJ2-7; D call uncertain. The germline gives CDR1 SEHNR, CDR2 FQNEAQ (reference sequence). V was clipped by 7 bases and J by 5 bases, with 6 bases between them. CDR3 length equals 10 residues. CDR3 DNA sequence: TGTGCCAGCACCAGCGACGAGCAGTACTTC. Its protein product is CASTSDEQYF. Combining the CDR3 with reference TRBV7-9 and TRBJ2-7 gives the whole variable domain DTGVSQNPRHKITKRGQNVTFRCDPISEHNRLYWYRQTLGQGPEFLTYFQNEAQLEKSRLLSDRFSAERPKGSFSTLEIQRTEQGDSAMYLCASTSDEQYFGPGTRLTVT.